This TCR beta chain comes out of a study of blood T cell repertoires in COVID-19. The overall study: The samples span acute and convalescent COVID-19 from the United States, Italy and Spain. Sources were T cells, B-cell-depleted T cells, or PBMCs; the material itself was cDNA or gDNA.

The CDR3 consists of 15 residues. Germline loops: CDR1 SGHDT, CDR2 YYEEEE. V was clipped by 0 bases and J by 6 bases, with 13 bases between them. Using immunoSEQ multiplex PCR, the repertoire was profiled, and TCRdb retains in-frame clones only, with some absent. The sample contains about 120,000 clones, about two thirds of which appear only once. The chain has TRBV5-6 and TRBJ1-5; D perhaps matches TRBD1 (5 bases). The origin of this receptor is a human donor with acute or convalescent COVID-19. The donor label of this sample is uncertain. The sequencing sample was made of peripheral blood. CDR3 region: CASSLGTQGAQPQHF. Here the CDR3 DNA reads TGTGCCAGCAGCTTGGGAACCCAAGGGGCTCAGCCCCAGCATTTT.